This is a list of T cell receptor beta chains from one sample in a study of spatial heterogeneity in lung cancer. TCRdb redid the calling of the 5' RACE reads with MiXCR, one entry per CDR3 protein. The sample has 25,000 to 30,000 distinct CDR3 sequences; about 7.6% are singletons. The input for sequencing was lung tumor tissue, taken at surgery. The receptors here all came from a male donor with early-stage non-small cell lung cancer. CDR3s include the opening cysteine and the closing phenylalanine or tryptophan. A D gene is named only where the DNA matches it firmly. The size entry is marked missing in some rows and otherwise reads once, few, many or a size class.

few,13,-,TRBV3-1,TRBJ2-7,TGTGCCAGCAGCCAAGATGGGGCCTACGAGCAGTACTTC,CASSQDGAYEQYF
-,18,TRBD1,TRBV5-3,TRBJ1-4,TGTGCCAGAAGCACTCGGGACAGGGTAGAAAGGAGGGATGAAAAACTGTTTTTT,CARSTRDRVERRDEKLFF
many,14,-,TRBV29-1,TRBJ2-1,TGCAGCGTTGGAGGGCTGGGACCCTACAATGAGCAGTTCTTC,CSVGGLGPYNEQFF
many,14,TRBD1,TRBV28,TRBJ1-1,TGTGCCAGCAGTCGTCCCTTACGACAGGGGGAAGCTTTCTTT,CASSRPLRQGEAFF
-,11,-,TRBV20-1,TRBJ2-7,TGCAGTGCTCTACTAGCCTACGAGCAGTACTTC,CSALLAYEQYF
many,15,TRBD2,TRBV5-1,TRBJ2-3,TGCGCCAGCAGCTCCGGACTAGCTCGTGTAGATACGCAGTATTTT,CASSSGLARVDTQYF
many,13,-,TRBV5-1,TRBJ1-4,TGCGCCAGCAGCTTGGTTGGTTCGGAGAAACTGTTTTTT,CASSLVGSEKLFF
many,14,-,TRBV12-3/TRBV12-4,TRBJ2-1,TGTGCCAGCAGTTTACGGGGGACAGACAATGAGCAGTTCTTC,CASSLRGTDNEQFF
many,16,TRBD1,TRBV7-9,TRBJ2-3,TGTGCCAGCAGACTGGGCGGCAGGGGGCTTGGAGATACGCAGTATTTT,CASRLGGRGLGDTQYF
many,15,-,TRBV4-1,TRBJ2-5,TGCGCCAGCAGCCTCTTCGGCGGGGATCAAGAGACCCAGTACTTC,CASSLFGGDQETQYF
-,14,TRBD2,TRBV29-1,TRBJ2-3,TGCAGCGTCCACCGACTAGCGGGGCGGAATACGCAGTATTTT,CSVHRLAGRNTQYF
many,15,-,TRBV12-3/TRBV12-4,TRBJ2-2,TGTGCCAGCAGTTCCGGGACACTGAACACCGGGGAGCTGTTTTTT,CASSSGTLNTGELFF
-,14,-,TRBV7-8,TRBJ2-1,TGTGCCAGCAGCTTAGTGGGGCGCTACAATGAGCAGTTCTTC,CASSLVGRYNEQFF
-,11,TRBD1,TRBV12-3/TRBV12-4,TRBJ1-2,TGTGCCAGCAGGACAGGGGCAGGCTACACCTTC,CASRTGAGYTF
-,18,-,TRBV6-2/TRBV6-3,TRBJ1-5,TGTGCCAGCAAACGAACTCCGGGACAACCTTATAGCAATCAGCCCCAGCATTTT,CASKRTPGQPYSNQPQHF
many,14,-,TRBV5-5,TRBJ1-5,TGTGCCAGCAGCTCGAGCCGAGTAATTGAGCCCCAGCATTTT,CASSSSRVIEPQHF
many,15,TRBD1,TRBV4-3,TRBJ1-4,TGCGCCAGCAGCCGGACCGGGACAGGGGACGAAAAACTGTTTTTT,CASSRTGTGDEKLFF
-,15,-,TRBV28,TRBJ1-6,TGTGCCAGCAGTTTTGCGACCCAGTCAGATTCACCCCTCCACTTT,CASSFATQSDSPLHF
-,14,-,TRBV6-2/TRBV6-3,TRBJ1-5,TGTGCCAGCAGTTACTCGACCTTCAATCAGCCCCAGCATTTT,CASSYSTFNQPQHF
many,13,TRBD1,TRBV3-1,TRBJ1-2,TGTGCCAGCAGCCCCAGGGGGCCCTATGGCTACACCTTC,CASSPRGPYGYTF
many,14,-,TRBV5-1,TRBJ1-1,TGCGCCAGCAGCCCCAGGGCGACGAACACTGAAGCTTTCTTT,CASSPRATNTEAFF
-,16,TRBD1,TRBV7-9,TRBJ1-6,TGTGCCAGCAGCTCTACCGACAGGGCAATGAATTTACCCCTCCACTTT,CASSSTDRAMNLPLHF
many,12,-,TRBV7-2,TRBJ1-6,TGTGCCAGCAGCTTGGGTGTCTCACCCCTCCACTTT,CASSLGVSPLHF
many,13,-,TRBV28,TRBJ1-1,TGTGCCAGCAGCCCCCCCATGAACACTGAAGCTTTCTTT,CASSPPMNTEAFF
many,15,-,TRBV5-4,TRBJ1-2,TGTGCCAGCAGCTCCCGATTAGAGGCTAACTATGGCTACACCTTC,CASSSRLEANYGYTF
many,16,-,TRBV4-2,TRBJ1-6,TGTGCCAGCAGCCCGACGGGGGGGGAATATAATTCACCCCTCCACTTT,CASSPTGGEYNSPLHF
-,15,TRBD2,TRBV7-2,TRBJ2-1,TGTGCCAGCAGCCCCCCGGGGGGGCCCTACAATGAGCAGTTCTTC,CASSPPGGPYNEQFF
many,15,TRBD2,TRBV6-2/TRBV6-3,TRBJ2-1,TGTGCCAGCAGTTACGGGGGGGACTTTTACAATGAGCAGTTCTTC,CASSYGGDFYNEQFF
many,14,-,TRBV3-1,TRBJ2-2,TGTGCCAGCAGCCCCATGGGGGACACCGGGGAGCTGTTTTTT,CASSPMGDTGELFF
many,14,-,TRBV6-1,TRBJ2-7,TGTGCCAGCAGTGAAGCGCTTCCAGAATTCGAGCAGTACTTC,CASSEALPEFEQYF
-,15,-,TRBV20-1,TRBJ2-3,TGCAGTGCATTAGGGGATCCGTCTAGCACAGATACGCAGTATTTT,CSALGDPSSTDTQYF
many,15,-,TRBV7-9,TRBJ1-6,TGTGCCAGCAGCCACTCGGGCCAATATAATTCACCCCTCCACTTT,CASSHSGQYNSPLHF
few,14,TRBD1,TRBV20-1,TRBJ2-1,TGCAGTGCTACCAGACAGGGATTGCACAATGAGCAGTTCTTC,CSATRQGLHNEQFF
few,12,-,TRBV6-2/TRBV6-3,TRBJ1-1,TGTGCCAGCCAGCAACTGAACACTGAAGCTTTCTTT,CASQQLNTEAFF
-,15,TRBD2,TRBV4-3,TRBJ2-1,TGCGCCAGCAGCCACGGCGGGGGGCCGGGGAATGAGCAGTTCTTC,CASSHGGGPGNEQFF
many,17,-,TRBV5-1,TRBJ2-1,TGCGCCAGCAGCTCCTCCTTGGTAGGCAGCTCCTACAATGAGCAGTTCTTC,CASSSSLVGSSYNEQFF
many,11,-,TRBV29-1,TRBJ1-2,TGCAGCGCGTCGGGGAACTATGGCTACACCTTC,CSASGNYGYTF
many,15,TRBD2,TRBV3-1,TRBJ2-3,TGTGCCAGCAGCCAAATAGCGGGGGGCACAGATACGCAGTATTTT,CASSQIAGGTDTQYF
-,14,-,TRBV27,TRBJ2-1,TGTGCCAGCAGTTTAATAGCCGAGTCGGATGAGCAGTTCTTC,CASSLIAESDEQFF
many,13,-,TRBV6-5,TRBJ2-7,TGTGCCAGCAGTCGACTGGGGCCCGGGGAGCAGTACTTC,CASSRLGPGEQYF
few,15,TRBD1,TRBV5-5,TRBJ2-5,TGTGCCAGCAGCGGGGGACAGTCCGCTGGCGAGACCCAGTACTTC,CASSGGQSAGETQYF
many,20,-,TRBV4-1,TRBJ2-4,TGCGCCAGCAGCCAAGATGAGGGTTGGGGGCGGGGACTAGCCAAAAACATTCAGTACTTC,CASSQDEGWGRGLAKNIQYF
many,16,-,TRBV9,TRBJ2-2,TGTGCCAGCAGCGATTACGGGGGACGGCACACCGGGGAGCTGTTTTTT,CASSDYGGRHTGELFF
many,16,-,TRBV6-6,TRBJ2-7,TGTGCCAGCAGTTCCCCCCGGGAGAAGGGCTCCTACGAGCAGTACTTC,CASSSPREKGSYEQYF
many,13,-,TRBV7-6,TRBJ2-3,TGTGCCAGCACCAGACACCCCAGGGATACGCAGTATTTT,CASTRHPRDTQYF
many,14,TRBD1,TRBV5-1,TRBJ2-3,TGCGCCAGCATCCCGGGACAGGGGACAGATACGCAGTATTTT,CASIPGQGTDTQYF
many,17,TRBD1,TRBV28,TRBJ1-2,TGTGCCAGCCAAGACAGGGGGGAAGAAGGGACGATCTATGGCTACACCTTC,CASQDRGEEGTIYGYTF